The present T cell receptor (beta chain) was sequenced within a study of blood T cell repertoires in COVID-19. Method: immunoSEQ multiplex PCR; TCRdb's copy keeps in-frame clones and lacks some. This sample has over 110,000 clones, with around 88% found just once. The CDR3 totals 16 residues. Germline V gene data show CDR1 as LNHNV and CDR2 as YYDKDF (reference sequence). V was clipped by 3 bases and J by 2 bases, with 14 bases between them. The material sequenced was peripheral blood. This receptor was identified in a human donor in a cohort sampled during active COVID-19. The chain recombines TRBV15 with TRBJ2-1; D is undetermined. CDR3 amino acids: CATSRPGAGAYNEQFF. The CDR3 DNA follows: TGTGCCACCAGCAGGCCCGGAGCTGGAGCCTACAATGAGCAGTTCTTC.